The sequence of this TCR beta chain was determined in a study of molecular identifiers for immune sequencing clone quantification. This clonotype appeared many times. Its antigen is as yet unknown. TCRdb ran MiXCR on the PCR reads and lists one entry per CDR3 protein. The data show about 640,000 distinct CDR3 sequences, about 20% seen once. The study, taken as a whole, reports: Spike-in Jurkat TCR RNA from a single cell reportedly registered among about a million naive cells.

Sorted cells numbering about 19,000 to 1,000,000, with 10%, 30% or 50% RNA, yielded the naive CD8 libraries. The origin of this receptor is a human donor in good health. Some libraries in this study had Jurkat cell RNA spiked in. Sequenced sample: naive CD8+ T cells from blood, with Jurkat cell RNA spiked in. The subset here: FACS-sorted CD8+CD4-CCR7+CD45RA+ naive T cells.

CDR3 protein: CASSYASGSPGGQYF. CDR3 in DNA: TGTGCCAGCAGTTACGCATCCGGTTCCCCCGGGGGGCAGTATTTT. This sequence joins TRBV6-5 and TRBJ2-3; TRBD2 might be the D (6 bases). With 2 bases removed from V and 11 bases from J, the gap between germline ends came to 20 bases. This CDR3 contains 15 residues. CDR1 and CDR2 (germline): MNHEY, SVGAGI.